A selection of T cell receptor beta chains follows, all from one sample in a study of blood T cells in healthy people across ages. TCRdb used MiXCR to reprocess the 5' RACE reads, holding one entry per CDR3 protein. The repertoire holds just under 900,000 distinct CDR3 sequences, about 30% seen once, with around 16% in the top ten. The sample was blood. These receptors were obtained from a woman of 80 years or more in good health. The CDR3 runs from the conserved cysteine through the conserved F or W. A D gene is named only where the DNA matches it firmly. The size entry is marked missing in some rows and otherwise reads once, few, many or a size class.

V gene	clone size	J gene	D gene	CDR3 protein	CDR3 DNA
TRBV5-5	many	TRBJ2-1	TRBD2	CASSATSGIPDEQFF	TGTGCCAGCAGCGCGACTAGCGGAATCCCAGACGAGCAGTTCTTC
TRBV14	few	TRBJ2-6	.	CASSYNVRGPGANVLTF	TGTGCCAGCAGCTATAATGTAAGGGGTCCCGGGGCCAACGTCCTGACTTTC
TRBV7-2	many	TRBJ2-5	TRBD1	CASSLRTGGYKSSQYF	TGTGCCAGCAGCTTAAGGACAGGGGGCTACAAGTCCAGTCAGTACTTC
TRBV2	many	TRBJ2-6	.	CASSKFGTGLSGANVLTF	TGTGCCAGCAGTAAATTCGGAACAGGGCTCTCTGGGGCCAACGTCCTGACTTTC
TRBV27	few	TRBJ1-1	TRBD1	CASSFGVGGMNTEAFF	TGTGCCAGCAGTTTTGGGGTAGGGGGCATGAACACTGAAGCTTTCTTT
TRBV5-1	many	TRBJ1-5	.	CASSGGTGQPQHF	TGCGCCAGCAGCGGGGGGACCGGACAGCCCCAGCATTTT
TRBV2	few	TRBJ2-4	.	CASSDYATVAKNIQYF	TGTGCCAGCAGTGATTATGCCACCGTAGCCAAAAACATTCAGTACTTC
TRBV7-6	many	TRBJ2-7	TRBD1	CASSLGTGFYEQYF	TGTGCCAGCAGCTTGGGGACAGGGTTCTACGAGCAGTACTTC
TRBV7-2	.	TRBJ2-4	TRBD1	CASSLARTGQNIQYF	TGTGCCAGCAGCTTGGCACGGACAGGGCAAAACATTCAGTACTTC
TRBV7-2	few	TRBJ1-5	.	CASSLAAANQPQHF	TGTGCCAGCAGCTTAGCGGCAGCTAATCAGCCCCAGCATTTT
TRBV7-2	.	TRBJ1-4	TRBD1	CASSPRQGASFQKLFF	TGTGCCAGCAGCCCTAGACAGGGGGCCAGTTTTCAAAAACTGTTTTTT
TRBV4-3	many	TRBJ2-7	.	CASSQGGQGSYEQYF	TGCGCCAGCAGCCAAGGGGGACAAGGCTCCTACGAGCAGTACTTC
TRBV9	many	TRBJ2-3	.	CASSGRTASTDTQYF	TGTGCCAGCAGCGGACGGACAGCTAGCACAGATACGCAGTATTTT
TRBV18	.	TRBJ2-5	.	CASSPPFPAQETQYF	TGTGCCAGCTCACCACCGTTCCCAGCCCAAGAGACCCAGTACTTC
TRBV6-2/TRBV6-3	.	TRBJ1-6	TRBD1	CASSPGQAVNSPLHF	TGTGCCAGCAGCCCGGGACAGGCGGTTAATTCACCCCTCCACTTT
TRBV12-3/TRBV12-4	many	TRBJ1-1	TRBD1	CASSRGQGEAFF	TGTGCCAGCAGTAGAGGACAGGGGGAAGCTTTCTTT
TRBV7-2	many	TRBJ2-3	.	CASSFLWAGRGVNTDTQYF	TGTGCCAGCAGCTTCCTCTGGGCAGGGAGAGGGGTAAACACAGATACGCAGTATTTT
TRBV4-3	few	TRBJ1-1	.	CASSRTSLNTEAFF	TGCGCCAGCAGCCGAACATCACTGAACACTGAAGCTTTCTTT
TRBV12-3/TRBV12-4	.	TRBJ2-5	TRBD1	CASNPGQGQETQYF	TGTGCCAGCAACCCAGGACAGGGGCAAGAGACCCAGTACTTC
TRBV7-2	few	TRBJ2-2	TRBD1	CASSYTGGVTGELFF	TGTGCCAGCAGCTATACAGGGGGCGTCACCGGGGAGCTGTTTTTT
TRBV4-3	many	TRBJ1-2	TRBD1	CASSPTGTGGPKIGYTF	TGCGCCAGCAGCCCGACCGGGACAGGGGGCCCGAAGATTGGCTACACCTTC
TRBV20-1	many	TRBJ2-3	TRBD2	CSDPSLAGVTDTQYF	TGCAGTGACCCGAGCCTAGCGGGGGTAACAGATACGCAGTATTTT
TRBV7-2	.	TRBJ2-7	TRBD2	CASSPGLAEYNEQYF	TGTGCCAGCAGCCCGGGACTAGCGGAATACAATGAGCAGTACTTC
TRBV12-3/TRBV12-4	many	TRBJ2-7	.	CASSSQGASYEQYF	TGTGCCAGCAGTTCCCAAGGGGCCTCCTACGAGCAGTACTTC
TRBV6-6	many	TRBJ2-1	.	CASSRLEELNEQFF	TGTGCCAGCAGTCGACTAGAAGAGTTGAATGAGCAGTTCTTC
TRBV5-5	many	TRBJ2-5	TRBD1	CASSLRTGGQGETQYF	TGTGCCAGCAGCCTAAGGACAGGGGGCCAGGGGGAGACCCAGTACTTC
TRBV7-2	.	TRBJ2-5	TRBD2	CASSLPTSGQETQYF	TGTGCCAGCAGCTTACCAACTAGCGGGCAAGAGACCCAGTACTTC